In its sample, the clone carrying this TCR beta chain was seen a few times. The antigen is unknown. Per the original data handling: There were a median of approximately 96,000 TCRs per sample, with a range from about 23,224 to 750,000. TCRdb redid the calling of the RACE reads with MiXCR, one entry per CDR3 protein. TCRdb, rather than the study authors, made the V and J calls. The table has about 380,000 distinct CDR3 sequences, roughly 4.8% seen once. These data belong to a study of human T cells and chemical hapten exposure. Whole-study findings and limits: Alopecia in the donors means their immune response may deviate from healthy people's.

Germline V gives CDR1 SGDLS, CDR2 YYNGEE. The CDR3 has 14 residues. V was shortened by 3 bases and J by 1 base, with 10 bases between the two germline ends. Time point indicated: patch test 1, 2 weeks after DPC sensitization. Treatment reported: therapeutic diphenylcyclopropenone sensitization with weekly scalp DPC. Prior to each patch test being applied, blood was drawn. The input for sequencing was whole blood, taken in connection with sensitization to the hapten diphenylcyclopropenone (DPC). The clonotype comes from a woman aged 45-59 years with alopecia areata. Some clones in this sample may be carry-over from other donors' samples. The chain combines TRBV9 with TRBJ1-1; no reliable D call. The CDR3 protein is CASSAGAGNTEAFF. The CDR3 coding sequence is TGTGCCAGCAGCGCTGGAGCGGGGAACACTGAAGCTTTCTTT. The entire variable domain, with the rest obtained from reference TRBV9 and TRBJ1-1, is as follows: DSGVTQTPKHLITATGQRVTLRCSPRSGDLSVYWYQQSLDQGLQFLIQYYNGEERAKGNILERFSAQQFPDLHSELNLSSLELGDSALYFCASSAGAGNTEAFFGQGTRLTVV.